The clone carrying this T cell receptor beta chain occurred once. As yet, its antigen is unknown. The data were produced by immunoSEQ multiplex PCR, yet TCRdb's version contains in-frame clones alone and is incomplete. The top ten clones hold approximately 56% of a sample with around 83,000 clones, about 61% of them seen once. These data belong to a study of shared clonotypes between healthy human individuals. Adult Caucasians living in Nashville, Tennessee made up all of the donors. CD8 memory fractions consisted of CD45RO+ and CCR7-negative CD45RA+ TemRA cells together. The CDR3 spans 13 residues. Trimming removed 6 bases from V and 3 bases from J; junction bases left unmatched: 1. The germline CDR1 and CDR2 sequences are ENHRY and SYGVKD. General observations from the study: Represented genetic and exposure-history diversity was restricted by having few donors. A handful of donors showed sharing of approximately 5% of naive CD4 clonotypes.

This receptor was taken from a young man in good health. Material: memory CD8+ T cells sorted from blood. The subset was: CD45RO+ cells pooled with CCR7-negative TemRA cells. This chain links TRBV10-3 with TRBJ2-7; 11 positions match TRBD2. The DNA of the CDR3 is TGTGCCATCAGAGGGACTAGCGGCTACGAGCAGTACTTC. It codes for CAIRGTSGYEQYF.